Reported below is one TCR beta chain. With 3 bases removed from V and 0 bases from J, the gap between germline ends came to 12 bases. CDR1 and CDR2 (germline): MDHEN, SYDVKM. The CDR3 consists of 16 residues. These data originate in a study of human T cells and chemical hapten exposure. Study context: Across its roughly 22 weeks, the study gave patients weekly diphenylcyclopropenone doses to the scalp. Cases of alopecia areata, totalis or universalis occurred in a predominantly female patient group. TCR yields differed between samples (mainly from small differences in pooled library volume).

MiXCR, run by TCRdb on the RACE reads, gives a single entry per CDR3 protein. The sample includes about 360,000 distinct CDR3 sequences, around 4.8% of them seen just once. Time point here: patch test 1, 2 weeks after DPC sensitization. Sample treatment: therapeutic diphenylcyclopropenone sensitization with weekly scalp DPC. The V and J genes are TRBV28 and TRBJ1-3; D is possibly TRBD1 (5 bases). This sequence originates from a woman in her fifties or sixties with alopecia areata. Some clones in this sample may be carry-over from other donors' samples. The material was whole blood, obtained in connection with sensitization to the hapten diphenylcyclopropenone (DPC). Here the CDR3 reads CASSFLGRSSGNTIYF. The CDR3 nucleotides are TGTGCCAGCAGTTTCCTGGGACGGAGCTCTGGAAACACCATATATTTT.